The present T cell receptor (beta chain) was sequenced within a study of T cells in Graves' hyperthyroidism and ophthalmopathy. The study, taken as a whole, reports: Ophthalmopathy cases were set apart from stable hyperthyroidism by a 13 V-J model. Clonotypes that were expanded in thyroid above 0.001 mostly appeared in blood too.

This clonotype was seen more than once but under ten times. No antigen is known for it. From RNA transcripts, TCR beta CDR3 regions were amplified. HTBI primers were employed in a first-round RT-PCR of the TCR CDR3. Each CDR3 protein is one row after TCRdb ran MiXCR on the multiplex PCR reads. The sample holds roughly 500,000 distinct CDR3 sequences; more than 45% are singletons and the top ten take 15% to 20%. Thyroid ultrasound, orbital computed tomography, clinical symptoms, and serum thyroxine and TRAb underpinned diagnoses. The CDR3 is 15 amino acids. Germline CDR1 SNHLY, CDR2 FYNNEI. V was pared by 4 bases and J by 0 bases, with 10 bases between.

The chain uses TRBV2 and TRBJ1-5; D uncertain. Sequencing used peripheral blood or thyroid tissue (not recorded which). This TCR was recovered from an adult woman with Graves' disease, either hyperthyroidism or ophthalmopathy (not recorded which). The CDR3 bases are TGTGCCAGCAGTGTGCACGGACGTAGCAATCAGCCCCAGCATTTT. Residues: CASSVHGRSNQPQHF.